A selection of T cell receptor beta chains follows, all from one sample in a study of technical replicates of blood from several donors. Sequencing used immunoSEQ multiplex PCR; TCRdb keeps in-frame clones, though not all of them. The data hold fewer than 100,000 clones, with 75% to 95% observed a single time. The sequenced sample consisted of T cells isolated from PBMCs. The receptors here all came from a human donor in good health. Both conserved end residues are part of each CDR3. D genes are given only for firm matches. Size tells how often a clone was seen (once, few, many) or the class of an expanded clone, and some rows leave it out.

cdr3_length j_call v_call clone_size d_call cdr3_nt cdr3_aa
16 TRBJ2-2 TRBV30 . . TGTGCCTGGAGGGGCCGGAGACAGTTGAACACCGGGGAGCTGTTTTTT CAWRGRRQLNTGELFF
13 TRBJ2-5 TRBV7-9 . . TGTGCCAGCAGCTACTCCACCAGGGAGACCCAGTACTTC CASSYSTRETQYF
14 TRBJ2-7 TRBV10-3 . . TGTGCCACAAGTGACAGGACAAGCTCCTACGAGCAGTACTTC CATSDRTSSYEQYF
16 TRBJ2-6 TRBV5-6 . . TGTGCCAGCAGCTTGGTTGCGCTCTCTGGGGCCAACGTCCTGACTTTC CASSLVALSGANVLTF
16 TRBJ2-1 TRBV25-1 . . TGTGCCAGCAGTTTACTTTCTAGAGGATCCTACAATGAGCAGTTCTTC CASSLLSRGSYNEQFF
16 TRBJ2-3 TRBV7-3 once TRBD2 TGTGCCAGCAGCCCGGGACTAGCGGGACCCACAGATACGCAGTATTTT CASSPGLAGPTDTQYF
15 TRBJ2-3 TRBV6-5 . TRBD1 TGTGCCAGCAGCCGGGGACAGGGGAGCGAGGATACGCAGTATTTT CASSRGQGSEDTQYF
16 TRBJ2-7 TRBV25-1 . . TGTGCCAGCAGTGGTATTTTCGAACTGAGCTCCTACGAGCAGTACTTC CASSGIFELSSYEQYF
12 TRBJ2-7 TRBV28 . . TGTGCCAGCAGGACTGTGAACTACGAGCAGTACTTC CASRTVNYEQYF
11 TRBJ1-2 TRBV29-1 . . TGCAGCGTTGGGGGCAGAAATGGCTACACCTTC CSVGGRNGYTF
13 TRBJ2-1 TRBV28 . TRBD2 TGTGCCAGCAGCGAGCGGGAGCTCTTAGAGCAGTTCTTC CASSERELLEQFF
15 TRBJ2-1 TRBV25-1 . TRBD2 TGTGCCAGCAGGACAGCGGGGAGCTCCTACAATGAGCAGTTCTTC CASRTAGSSYNEQFF
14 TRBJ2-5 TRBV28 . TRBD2 TGTGCCAGCAGTTTACGGGGGGTTGGAGAGACCCAGTACTTC CASSLRGVGETQYF
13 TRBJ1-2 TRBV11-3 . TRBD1 TGTGCCAGCAGCTCGGGACAGTCCTATGGCTACACCTTC CASSSGQSYGYTF
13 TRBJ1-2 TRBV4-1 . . TGCGCCAGCAGCCAAGTAGGAGGGGATGGCTACACCTTC CASSQVGGDGYTF
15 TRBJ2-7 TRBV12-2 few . TGTGCAAGTCGCTTAGCGCGGTCTAGTTATCTCGAGCAGTACTTC CASRLARSSYLEQYF
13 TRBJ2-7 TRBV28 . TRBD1 TGTGCCACCTGGGGCAGGGGGATCTACGAGCAGTACTTC CATWGRGIYEQYF
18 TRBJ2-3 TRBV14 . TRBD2 TGTGCCAGCAGCCGGCCCCGCGGACTAGCGGGGAACCCAGATACGCAGTATTTT CASSRPRGLAGNPDTQYF
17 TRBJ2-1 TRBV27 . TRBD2 TGTGCCAGCAGATCCCTTACTAGCGGCAGAATAGGGCGGGAGAAGTTCTTC CASRSLTSGRIGREKFF
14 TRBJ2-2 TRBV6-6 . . TGTGCCAGCAGTTATGACCAGCGCACCGGGGAGCTGTTTTTT CASSYDQRTGELFF
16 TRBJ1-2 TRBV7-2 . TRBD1 TGTGCCAGCAGCTTGGCTCTCAGGGGGAATAACTATGGCTACACCTTC CASSLALRGNNYGYTF
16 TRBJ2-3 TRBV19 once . TGTGCCAGTAGTATGGAGGTTAGCGGTAGCACAGATACGCAGTATTTT CASSMEVSGSTDTQYF